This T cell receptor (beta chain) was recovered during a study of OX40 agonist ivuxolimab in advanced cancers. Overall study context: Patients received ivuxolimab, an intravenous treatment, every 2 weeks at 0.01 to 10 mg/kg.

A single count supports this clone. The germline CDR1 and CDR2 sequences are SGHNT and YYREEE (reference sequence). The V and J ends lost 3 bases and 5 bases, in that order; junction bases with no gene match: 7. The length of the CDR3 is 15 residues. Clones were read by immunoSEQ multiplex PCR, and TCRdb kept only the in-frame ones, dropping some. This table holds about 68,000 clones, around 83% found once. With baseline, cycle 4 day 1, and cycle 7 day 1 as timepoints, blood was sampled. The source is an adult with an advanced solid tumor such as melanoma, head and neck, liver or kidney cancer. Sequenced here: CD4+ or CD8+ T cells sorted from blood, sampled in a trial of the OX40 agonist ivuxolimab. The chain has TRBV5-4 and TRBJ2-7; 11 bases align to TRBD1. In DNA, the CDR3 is TGTGCCAGCAGCTCCCGCGGGACAGGGGGGAACGAGCAGTACTTC. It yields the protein CASSSRGTGGNEQYF.